The present TCR beta chain was sequenced within a study of control samples from healthy donors and cancer patients. Assay used: immunoSEQ multiplex PCR; TCRdb lists only in-frame clones, some missing. Here the sample spans 150,000 to 200,000 clones, roughly 89% being singletons. Germline V gene sequence: CDR1 ENHRY, CDR2 SYGVKD. V was pared by 4 bases and J by 0 bases, with 6 bases between. The CDR3 covers 14 residues. The sequence derives from a woman in her twenties or thirties in good health. J is TRBJ1-4 and V is TRBV10-3; tentatively, D is TRBD1 (6 bases). Sequencing was performed on blood. In nucleotides, the CDR3 is TGTGCCATCAGTGGGACAGCAACTAATGAAAAACTGTTTTTT. It yields the protein CAISGTATNEKLFF.